Following are 20 T cell receptor beta chains from one sample sequenced in a study of T cells in Graves' hyperthyroidism and ophthalmopathy. The source material, RNA transcripts, was used to amplify TCR beta CDR3 regions. A set of HTBI primers served as the primers for a first-round RT-PCR of the TCR CDR3. Each CDR3 protein gets one entry after TCRdb re-called the multiplex PCR reads with MiXCR. This table has 460,000 or so distinct CDR3 sequences, around 14% appearing once. Specimen: blood. These receptors came from a woman in her late teens or twenties with Graves' hyperthyroidism.

This clonotype was counted at least ten times. The gene calls are TRBV7-9 and TRBJ1-3; perhaps TRBD1 as D (6 bases). Germline loops: CDR1 SEHNR, CDR2 FQNEAQ (reference sequence). This CDR3 region has 16 residues. The V gene lost 3 bases and the J gene lost 2 bases, with 14 bases spanning the gap. The CDR3, as DNA: TGTGCCAGCAGCTTGGGGCCACAGGGAGCTGGAAACACCATATATTTT. Protein product: CASSLGPQGAGNTIYF.

This clonotype was recorded at least ten times. The V call is TRBV6-1, the J call TRBJ2-7, with TRBD2 matching over 8 bases. CDR3 length equals 16 residues. The germline gives CDR1 MNHNS, CDR2 SASEGT. V lost 3 bases, J lost 5 bases, and 12 bases stayed unmatched. The CDR3 region has the DNA TGTGCCAGCAGTGAGCCTCACAGCGGGAGTAGGAACGAGCAGTACTTC. It yields the protein CASSEPHSGSRNEQYF.

This clonotype appeared many times. The chain combines TRBV27 with TRBJ2-1, with 9 positions matching TRBD2. This CDR3 is built from 14 residues. Germline V lookup: CDR1 MNHEY, CDR2 SMNVEV (reference sequence). Germline trimming cut 6 bases from V and 10 bases from J; bases unmatched to any gene: 10. In nucleotides, the CDR3 is TGTGCCAGCAGCCCGGGACTAGCTATGGGGGAGCAGTTCTTC. It yields the protein CASSPGLAMGEQFF.

There are many counts of this clonotype. The V and J genes are TRBV2 and TRBJ2-3, with 14 bases identical to TRBD2. This CDR3 region has 16 residues. The V segment lost 5 bases and the J segment 6 bases; nucleotides outside the gene matches: 7. Germline V gives CDR1 SNHLY, CDR2 FYNNEI. This chain's CDR3 is CASSTGLAGGWDTQYF. CDR3 DNA sequence: TGTGCCAGCAGTACCGGACTAGCGGGAGGTTGGGATACGCAGTATTTT.

This clonotype showed up many times. The chain employs TRBV6-2 or TRBV6-3 and TRBJ1-5; D is unclear. CDR3 length equals 13 residues. The V end lost 8 bases, the J end lost 3 bases, and 11 bases lay between the germline ends. Germline V CDR1 and CDR2: MNHEY, SVGEGT. Written as DNA, the CDR3 is TGTGCCAGCGTCGACACCCCCAATCAGCCCCAGCATTTT. The encoded protein is CASVDTPNQPQHF.

At least ten counts were recorded for this clonotype. The CDR3 region has the DNA TGTGCCAGCAGCTTAGACGGGAGGGTTGGGGCCAACGTCCTGACTTTC. Amino acid sequence: CASSLDGRVGANVLTF. This chain uses TRBV7-6 with TRBJ2-6; 8 bases map to TRBD2. Germline lookup yields CDR1 SGHVS and CDR2 FNYEAQ. This CDR3 contains 16 residues. V lost 1 base, J lost 3 bases, and 2 bases stayed unmatched.

This clonotype was seen ten or more times. The rearrangement joins TRBV10-2 to TRBJ2-1; D perhaps matches TRBD2 (5 bases). The CDR3 is 16 residues long. The V end was cut by 2 bases, the J end by 1 base, with 12 bases between. In germline, CDR1 is WSHSY, CDR2 SAAADI. CDR3 protein: CASSEDSSLSYNEQFF. CDR3 bases: TGCGCCAGCAGTGAGGATTCTAGCTTATCCTACAATGAGCAGTTCTTC.

This clonotype was picked up many times. The CDR3 DNA sequence: TGTGCCAGCAGGGGGGTATCTGTCTACAATGAGCAGTTCTTC. It codes for CASRGVSVYNEQFF. The genes are TRBV2 and TRBJ2-1; D is perhaps TRBD1 or TRBD2 (5 bases each). The CDR3 sequence is 14 residues long. The ends were cut back, 6 bases at V and 3 bases at J, with 12 bases in the middle. CDR1 and CDR2 (germline): SNHLY, FYNNEI.

This clonotype was counted a few times. The V call is TRBV27, the J call TRBJ2-1, with 9 bases identical to TRBD2. The J segment lost 9 bases and the V segment lost 2 bases, leaving 2 bases of the junction unmatched. The CDR3 length is 13 residues. The V gene's germline CDR1 is MNHEY and CDR2 SMNVEV (reference sequence). CDR3 region: CASSLGTSSEQFF. CDR3 bases: TGTGCCAGCAGTTTAGGGACTAGCAGTGAGCAGTTCTTC.

This clonotype was counted a few times. The chain couples TRBV14 to TRBJ2-7; TRBD1 or TRBD2 may be the D gene (5 bases each). V lost 1 base and J lost 7, with 17 bases in between. Germline lookup yields CDR1 SGHDN and CDR2 FVKESK. This CDR3 is built from 15 residues. CDR3 loop: CASSQGFVGVLEQYF. The DNA of the CDR3 is TGTGCCAGCAGCCAAGGTTTTGTGGGGGTCTTGGAGCAGTACTTC.

This clonotype was counted a few times. The chain combines TRBV30 with TRBJ1-5, with TRBD1 matching over 12 bases. CDR3 length: 18 residues. The J segment lost 0 bases and the V segment lost 2 bases, leaving 8 bases of the junction unmatched. Looked up from germline, CDR1 is GTSNPN and CDR2 is SVGIG (reference sequence). CDR3 sequence (DNA): TGTGCCTGGAGTCGAGGGACAGGGGGCGCGGGTAGCAATCAGCCCCAGCATTTT. Its protein product is CAWSRGTGGAGSNQPQHF.

CDR3 loop: CASSQDYGLHEQYV. CDR3 nucleotides: TGTGCCAGCAGCCAAGATTATGGATTACACGAGCAGTACGTC. The rearrangement joins TRBV4-2 to TRBJ2-7; D call uncertain. Germline CDR1 LGHNA, CDR2 YNFKEQ. V lost 0 bases, J lost 5 bases, and 11 bases lay in between. The CDR3 has 14 amino acids.

This clonotype was counted ten times or more. The chain couples TRBV6-2 or TRBV6-3 to TRBJ2-7, with TRBD1 matching 10 bases. The germline V gene has CDR1 MNHEY and CDR2 SVGEGT. The CDR3 spans 16 residues. The V segment lost 4 bases and the J segment 5 bases; nucleotides outside the gene matches: 11. The CDR3, as DNA: TGTGCCAGCAGTTTTCCCCCGGGACAGGGGATCGACGAGCAGTACTTC. This gives the protein CASSFPPGQGIDEQYF.

Ten or more counts support this clonotype. The chain employs TRBV9 and TRBJ2-7, with TRBD1 matching over 10 bases. The CDR3 extends over 13 amino acids. CDR1 is SGDLS, CDR2 YYNGEE, per germline. Trimming removed 0 bases from V and 6 bases from J; junction bases left unmatched: 0. The CDR3 is CASSVGTGGEQYF. CDR3 bases: TGTGCCAGCAGCGTAGGGACAGGGGGCGAGCAGTACTTC.

Many counts were recorded for this clonotype. CDR3 DNA: TGTGCCAGCAGTCAGGGGCGCGGTGAAAAACTGTTTTTT. Translating gives CASSQGRGEKLFF. The V and J genes are TRBV12-3 or TRBV12-4 and TRBJ1-4; perhaps TRBD1 as D (6 bases). The CDR3 has 13 residues. V dropped 5 bases and J dropped 7 bases, with 11 bases sitting between them.

J is TRBJ2-5 and V is TRBV20-1; no clear D. The CDR3 is 14 amino acids. Germline assignment: CDR1 DFQATT and CDR2 SNEGSKA (reference sequence). V lost 1 base, J lost 0 bases, and 9 bases lay in between. CDR3 sequence (DNA): TGCAGTGCTAGAGGGACGGTGGACCAAGAGACCCAGTACTTC. Its protein is CSARGTVDQETQYF.

Details on this clonotype: This may be a read error, as it is one base from a much larger clone. The chain is built from TRBV12-3 or TRBV12-4 and TRBJ2-3, with 9 bases identical to TRBD1. This CDR3 comprises 13 residues. The J segment lost 5 bases and the V segment lost 6 bases, leaving 3 bases of the junction unmatched. In nucleotides, the CDR3 is TGTGCCAGCAGACAGGGGGCGATAGATACGCAGTATTTT. It translates to CASRQGAIDTQYF.

This chain connects TRBV2 to TRBJ1-1; weak D call: TRBD1 (6 bases). CDR3 size: 15 residues. Germline V CDR1 and CDR2: SNHLY, FYNNEI. The V gene lost 2 bases and the J gene lost 2 bases, with 12 bases spanning the gap. CDR3 protein: CASSELRGANTEAFF. Written as DNA, the CDR3 is TGTGCCAGCAGTGAACTTCGGGGGGCCAACACTGAAGCTTTCTTT.

This clonotype was detected ten times or more. This chain uses TRBV6-1 with TRBJ1-5; D ambiguous. Deletions cut 6 bases from V and 2 bases from J, with 14 bases between. The germline gives CDR1 MNHNS, CDR2 SASEGT. The CDR3 is made up of 15 amino acids. CDR3 residues: CASRTQVQGNQPQHF. Written as DNA, the CDR3 is TGTGCCAGCAGAACCCAGGTTCAGGGCAATCAGCCCCAGCATTTT.

This clonotype was observed at least ten times. The CDR3 sequence: CASSEQDRGHGYTF. The CDR3 nucleotides are TGTGCCAGCAGTGAGCAGGACAGGGGCCATGGCTACACCTTC. The rearrangement uses TRBV2 and TRBJ1-2, with 9 positions matching TRBD1. The V gene's germline CDR1 is SNHLY and CDR2 FYNNEI. This CDR3 is built from 14 residues. Trimming removed 3 bases from V and 6 bases from J; junction bases left unmatched: 5.